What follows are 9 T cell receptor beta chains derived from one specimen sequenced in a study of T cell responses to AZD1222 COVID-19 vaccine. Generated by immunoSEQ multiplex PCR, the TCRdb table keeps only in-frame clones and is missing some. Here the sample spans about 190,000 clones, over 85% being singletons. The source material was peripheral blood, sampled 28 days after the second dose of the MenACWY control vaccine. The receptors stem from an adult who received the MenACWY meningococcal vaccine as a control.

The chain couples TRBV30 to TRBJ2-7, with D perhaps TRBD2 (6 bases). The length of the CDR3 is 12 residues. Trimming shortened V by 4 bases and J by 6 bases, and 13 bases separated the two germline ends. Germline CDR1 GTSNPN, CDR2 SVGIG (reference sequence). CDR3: CAWTGTDFEQYF. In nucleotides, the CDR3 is TGTGCCTGGACAGGGACTGATTTCGAGCAGTACTTC.

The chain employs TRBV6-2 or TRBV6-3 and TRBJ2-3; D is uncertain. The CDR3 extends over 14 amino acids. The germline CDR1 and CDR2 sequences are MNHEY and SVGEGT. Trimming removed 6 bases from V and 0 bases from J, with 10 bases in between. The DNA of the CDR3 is TGTGCCAGCAGCACCGGAATAAGCACAGATACGCAGTATTTT. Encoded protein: CASSTGISTDTQYF.

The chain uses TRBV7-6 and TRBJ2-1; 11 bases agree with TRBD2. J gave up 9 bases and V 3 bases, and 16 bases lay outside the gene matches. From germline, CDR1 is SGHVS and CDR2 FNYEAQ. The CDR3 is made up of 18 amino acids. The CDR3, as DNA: TGTGCCAGCAGCTTGGCTACTAGCGGGAGTTGGAGGGTTAGTGAGCAGTTCTTC. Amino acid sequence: CASSLATSGSWRVSEQFF. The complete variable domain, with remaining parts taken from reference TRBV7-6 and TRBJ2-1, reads GAGVSQSPRYKVTKRGQDVALRCDPISGHVSLYWYRQALGQGPEFLTYFNYEAQQDKSGLPNDRFSAERPEGSISTLTIQRTEQRDSAMYRCASSLATSGSWRVSEQFFGPGTRLTVL.

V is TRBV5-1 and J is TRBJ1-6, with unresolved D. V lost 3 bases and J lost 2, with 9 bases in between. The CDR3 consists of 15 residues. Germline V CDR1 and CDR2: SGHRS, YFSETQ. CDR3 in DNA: TGCGCCAGCAGCTATTCCGGGACCTATAATTCACCCCTCCACTTT. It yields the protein CASSYSGTYNSPLHF.

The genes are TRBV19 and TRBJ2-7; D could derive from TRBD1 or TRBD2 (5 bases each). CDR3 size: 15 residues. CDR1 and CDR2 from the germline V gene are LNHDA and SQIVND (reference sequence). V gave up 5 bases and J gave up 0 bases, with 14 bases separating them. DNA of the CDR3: TGTGCCAGTAGTGGCGGTCCGGGACCCTCCTACGAGCAGTACTTC. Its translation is CASSGGPGPSYEQYF. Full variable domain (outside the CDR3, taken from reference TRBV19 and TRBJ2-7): DGGITQSPKYLFRKEGQNVTLSCEQNLNHDAMYWYRQDPGQGLRLIYYSQIVNDFQKGDIAEGYSVSREKKESFPLTVTSAQKNPTAFYLCASSGGPGPSYEQYFGPGTRLTVT.

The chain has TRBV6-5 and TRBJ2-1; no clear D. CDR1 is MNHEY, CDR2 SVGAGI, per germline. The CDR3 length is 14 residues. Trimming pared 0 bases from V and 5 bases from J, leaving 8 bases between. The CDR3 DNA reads TGTGCCAGCAGTTACTCGAGAGCCAACAATGAGCAGTTCTTC. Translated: CASSYSRANNEQFF.

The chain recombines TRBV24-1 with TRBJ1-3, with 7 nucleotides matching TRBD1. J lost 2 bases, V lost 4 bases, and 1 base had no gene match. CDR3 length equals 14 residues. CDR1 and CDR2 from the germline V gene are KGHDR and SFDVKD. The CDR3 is CATSEGTAGNTIYF. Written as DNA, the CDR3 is TGTGCCACCAGTGAAGGGACAGCTGGAAACACCATATATTTT.

Here the CDR3 DNA reads TGTGCCAGCAGCCTAAGATTAGGGGGGCACGAAAAACTGTTTTTT. Translation: CASSLRLGGHEKLFF. The chain is built from TRBV3-1 (or the pseudogene TRBV3-2) and TRBJ1-4; a possible D gene is TRBD1 (6 bases). CDR1 and CDR2 (germline): LGHDT, YNNKEL (reference sequence). The V gene lost 4 bases and the J gene lost 8 bases, with 17 bases spanning the gap. The length of the CDR3 is 15 residues.

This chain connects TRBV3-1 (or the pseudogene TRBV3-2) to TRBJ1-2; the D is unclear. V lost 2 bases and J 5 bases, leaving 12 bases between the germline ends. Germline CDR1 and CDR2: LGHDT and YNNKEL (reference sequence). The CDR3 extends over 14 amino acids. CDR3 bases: TGTGCCAGCAGCCAACGTCCGGCGGCTTATGGCTACACCTTC. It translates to CASSQRPAAYGYTF.